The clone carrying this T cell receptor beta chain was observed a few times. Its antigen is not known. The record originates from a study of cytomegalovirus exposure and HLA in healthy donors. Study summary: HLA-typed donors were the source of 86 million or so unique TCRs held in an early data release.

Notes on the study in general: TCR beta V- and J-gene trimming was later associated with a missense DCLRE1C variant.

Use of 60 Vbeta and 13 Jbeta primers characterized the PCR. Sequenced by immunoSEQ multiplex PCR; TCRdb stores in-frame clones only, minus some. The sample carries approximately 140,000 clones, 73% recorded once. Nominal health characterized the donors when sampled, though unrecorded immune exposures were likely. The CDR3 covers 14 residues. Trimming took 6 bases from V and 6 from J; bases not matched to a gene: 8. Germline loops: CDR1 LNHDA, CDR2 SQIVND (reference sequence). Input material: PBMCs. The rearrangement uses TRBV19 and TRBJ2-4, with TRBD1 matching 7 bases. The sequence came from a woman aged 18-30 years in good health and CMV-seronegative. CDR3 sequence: CASSLSDRLNIQYF. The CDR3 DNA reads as TGTGCCAGTAGCCTATCGGACAGGTTAAACATTCAGTACTTC.